The 13 T cell receptor beta chains listed next were all sequenced from one sample in a study of blood T cells in healthy people across ages. It was with a sample-barcoded 5' primer and a J-beta primer mix that a second PCR of roughly 7 to 12 cycles was run. Using its own MiXCR run on the 5' RACE reads, TCRdb lists one record per CDR3 protein. The sample lists hundreds of thousands of distinct CDR3 sequences; less than 80% were seen once. Input material: blood. These receptors came from a man aged 25 to 45 in good health.

This clonotype was recorded a few times. The gene calls are TRBV7-2 and TRBJ2-3; 9 nucleotides align to TRBD2. The CDR3 extends over 16 amino acids. J gave up 2 bases and V 5 bases, and 8 bases lay outside the gene matches. Germline assignment: CDR1 SGHTA and CDR2 FQGNSA. The CDR3 loop is CASSDSSGAATDTQYF. CDR3 DNA: TGTGCCAGCAGCGACTCTAGCGGGGCCGCCACAGATACGCAGTATTTT.

The V gene is TRBV5-1, the J gene TRBJ1-2, with D maybe TRBD1 (5 bases). V dropped 2 bases and J dropped 1 base, with 9 bases sitting between them. The CDR3 is 14 residues long. CDR1 is SGHRS, CDR2 YFSETQ, per germline. CDR3 sequence reads: CASSLPGHNYGYTF. CDR3 nucleotides: TGCGCCAGCAGCTTACCAGGACATAACTATGGCTACACCTTC.

In its sample, this clonotype was seen a few times. This chain links TRBV12-3 or TRBV12-4 with TRBJ1-5; tentative D call: TRBD1 (6 bases). The CDR3 is 14 residues long. Between the trimmed V and J ends, which lost 6 bases and 9 bases, there was a span of 18 bases. The chain's CDR3 is CASSLGGGSWPQHF. The CDR3 DNA sequence: TGTGCCAGCAGCCTCGGGGGGGGCAGTTGGCCCCAGCATTTT.

The V and J genes are TRBV9 and TRBJ2-5; TRBD2 matches at 12 bases. The better agreement between TRBJ2-7 and the DNA end casts doubt on the J call. Germline-derived CDR1 and CDR2 are SGDLS and YYNGEE. This CDR3 contains 17 residues. Here the CDR3 reads CASSVGPLAGGQNEQYF. Written as DNA, the CDR3 is TGTGCCAGCAGCGTAGGCCCACTAGCGGGAGGCCAGAACGAGCAGTACTTC.

Turning to this clonotype: The junction shows a germline mismatch at one end, possibly a read error. This rearrangement joins TRBV5-1 to TRBJ2-5; TRBD2 aligns across 7 bases. Germline lookup yields CDR1 SGHRS and CDR2 YFSETQ. The CDR3 runs 16 residues. Written as DNA, the CDR3 is TGCTCCAGCAGCTTGGTGCTAGCGGACCACCAAGAGACCCAGTACTTC. This sequence encodes CSSSLVLADHQETQYF.

On this clonotype: Compared with germline, one end of the junction differs, possibly owing to a read error. The rearrangement joins TRBV6-2 or TRBV6-3 to TRBJ2-4; 7 positions agree with TRBD1. The CDR3 loop spans 15 amino acids. Germline V CDR1 and CDR2: MNHEY, SVGEGT. CDR3 sequence: CASSYRGQAKNTQYF. DNA of the CDR3: TGTGCCAGCAGTTACAGGGGGCAGGCCAAAAACACTCAGTACTTC.

The chain recombines TRBV29-1 with TRBJ1-5, with TRBD1 as a possible D gene (5 bases). This CDR3 has 13 residues. CDR1 SQVTM and CDR2 ANQGSEA come from the germline V gene. Trimming took off 7 bases at V and 3 bases at J, with 13 bases between the two ends. CDR3 DNA: TGCAGCGCAGCGGGACGGGACAATCAGCCCCAGCATTTT. As protein: CSAAGRDNQPQHF. Combining the CDR3 with reference TRBV29-1 and TRBJ1-5 gives the whole variable domain SAVISQKPSRDICQRGTSLTIQCQVDSQVTMMFWYRQQPGQSLTLIATANQGSEATYESGFVIDKFPISRPNLTFSTLTVSNMSPEDSSIYLCSAAGRDNQPQHFGDGTRLSIL.

The genes are TRBV20-1 and TRBJ1-2; TRBD1 matches at 9 bases. This CDR3 is built from 14 residues. Germline values: CDR1 DFQATT, CDR2 SNEGSKA (reference sequence). With V trimmed by 0 bases and J by 7 bases, 6 bases remained unmatched. This chain's CDR3 is CSARDTGGASGYTF. The DNA of the CDR3 is TGCAGTGCTAGAGATACAGGGGGCGCATCTGGCTACACCTTC.

CDR3: CASSQGGKTNEKLFF. The CDR3 coding sequence is TGCGCCAGCAGCCAAGGAGGAAAAACTAATGAAAAACTGTTTTTT. The rearrangement joins TRBV4-3 to TRBJ1-4; no clear D. V lost 1 base and J lost 1, with 7 bases in between. CDR3 length equals 15 residues. The germline CDR1 and CDR2 sequences are LGHNA and YSLEER.

The chain couples TRBV28 to TRBJ2-6; D is undetermined. From germline, CDR1 is MDHEN and CDR2 SYDVKM. With 7 bases removed from V and 1 base from J, the gap between germline ends came to 8 bases. The CDR3 totals 14 residues. The CDR3 nucleotides read TGTGCCAGCACTGTTTCATCTGGGGCCAACGTCCTGACTTTC. It yields the protein CASTVSSGANVLTF. The full variable domain, completed using reference TRBV28 and TRBJ2-6, is DVKVTQSSRYLVKRTGEKVFLECVQDMDHENMFWYRQDPGLGLRLIYFSYDVKMKEKGDIPEGYSVSREKKERFSLILESASTNQTSMYLCASTVSSGANVLTFGAGSRLTVL.

This clonotype was picked up a small number of times. The CDR3 nucleotides are TGTGCCAGCAGCCCTACTATTAGGGCCCAGCCCCAGCATTTT. Protein product: CASSPTIRAQPQHF. V is TRBV7-2 and J is TRBJ1-5, with no clear D. The CDR3 spans 14 residues. CDR1 is SGHTA, CDR2 FQGNSA, per germline. Trimming removed 5 bases at V and 7 bases at J, with 15 bases between.

The V gene is TRBV20-1, the J gene TRBJ1-4; no firm D call. Germline assignment: CDR1 DFQATT and CDR2 SNEGSKA (reference sequence). V was trimmed by 6 bases and J by 3 bases, leaving 17 bases between them. The CDR3 contains 15 residues. CDR3 nucleotide sequence: TGCAGTGCCCCATCGGGCGGGGTGGCTAATGAAAAACTGTTTTTT. As protein: CSAPSGGVANEKLFF.

J is TRBJ1-1 and V is TRBV12-3 or TRBV12-4; D not certain. This CDR3 spans 12 amino acids. V dropped 0 bases and J dropped 8 bases, with 7 bases sitting between them. CDR3 sequence reads: CASSLASEEAFF. The CDR3, as DNA: TGTGCCAGCAGTTTAGCGTCAGAAGAAGCTTTCTTT.